Below are 32 T cell receptor beta chains sequenced from a single sample in a study of T cells in Graves' hyperthyroidism and ophthalmopathy. It was RNA transcripts that yielded the amplified TCR beta CDR3 regions. HTBI primers were the set used in a first-round RT-PCR of the TCR CDR3. TCRdb reanalysed the multiplex PCR reads using MiXCR and keeps one entry per CDR3 protein. This table holds 350,000 to 400,000 distinct CDR3 sequences, around a sixth found once. Source material: blood. The source of these receptors is a man between 18 and 35 years old with Graves' ophthalmopathy.

Many counts were recorded for this clonotype. The chain has TRBV12-3 or TRBV12-4 and TRBJ1-5; 8 bases agree with TRBD1. This CDR3 has 13 amino acids. V was clipped by 11 bases and J by 3 bases; unmatched bases: 6. The CDR3 sequence is CACKGQDNQPQHF. The CDR3 DNA reads as TGTGCCTGCAAGGGACAGGACAATCAGCCCCAGCATTTT.

This clonotype has ten or more counts. The chain employs TRBV6-1 and TRBJ1-2; no clear D gene. Per germline, CDR1 MNHNS and CDR2 SASEGT. The CDR3 contains 12 residues. Trimming removed 1 base at V and 4 bases at J, with 4 bases between. CDR3 DNA: TGTGCCAGCAGTGAAGGAACCTATGGCTACACCTTC. It codes for CASSEGTYGYTF.

This clonotype was observed at least ten times. The chain employs TRBV7-7 and TRBJ2-7, with 10 bases identical to TRBD1. Looked up from germline, CDR1 is SSHAT and CDR2 is FNYEAQ (reference sequence). The V and J ends lost 5 bases and 3 bases, in that order; junction bases with no gene match: 7. The CDR3 contains 15 residues. In DNA, the CDR3 is TGTGCCAGCAGCCCGGCCTGGGACAGGGGCTACGAGCAGTACTTC. Translating it yields CASSPAWDRGYEQYF.

This clonotype was observed at least ten times. The chain recombines TRBV2 with TRBJ1-1; 8 bases fit TRBD1. This CDR3 spans 13 amino acids. Trimming at V came to 7 bases and at J to 4 bases, leaving 5 bases not matched to a gene. Germline V gene lookup returns CDR1 SNHLY and CDR2 FYNNEI. In DNA form, the CDR3 reads TGTGCCAGCACCAGAACAGGGGGCACTGAAGCTTTCTTT. It codes for CASTRTGGTEAFF. The full variable domain, in which reference TRBV2 and TRBJ1-1 provide the parts outside the CDR3, is EPEVTQTPSHQVTQMGQEVILRCVPISNHLYFYWYRQILGQKVEFLVSFYNNEISEKSEIFDDQFSVERPDGSNFTLKIRSTKLEDSAMYFCASTRTGGTEAFFGQGTRLTVV.

CDR3: CASSSSWDTEAFF. The CDR3 DNA reads TGCGCCAGCAGCTCTTCATGGGACACTGAAGCTTTCTTT. This sequence joins TRBV5-1 and TRBJ1-1; no clear D. Trimming pared 3 bases from V and 3 bases from J, leaving 9 bases between. The CDR3 has 13 residues. CDR1 and CDR2 from the germline V gene are SGHRS and YFSETQ. The full variable domain, rest sourced from reference TRBV5-1 and TRBJ1-1, is KAGVTQTPRYLIKTRGQQVTLSCSPISGHRSVSWYQQTPGQGLQFLFEYFSETQRNKGNFPGRFSGRQFSNSRSEMNVSTLELGDSALYLCASSSSWDTEAFFGQGTRLTVV.

This clonotype has ten or more counts. This sequence joins TRBV12-3 or TRBV12-4 and TRBJ2-7; a weak D match, TRBD1 (6 bases). Trimming pared 6 bases from V and 7 bases from J, leaving 10 bases between. The CDR3 loop spans 11 amino acids. The CDR3 region has the DNA TGTGCCAGCAGGCTAGGGGGAGAGCAGTACTTC. It yields the protein CASRLGGEQYF.

The table lists this clonotype with a few counts. The rearrangement links TRBV7-9 to TRBJ2-2; the D gene is possibly TRBD1 (5 bases). The CDR3 spans 16 residues. Germline V CDR1 and CDR2: SEHNR, FQNEAQ (reference sequence). V lost 0 bases, J lost 0 bases, and 8 bases lay in between. CDR3 protein: CASSLAGLPNTGELFF. The DNA of the CDR3 is TGTGCCAGCAGCTTAGCGGGGCTCCCGAACACCGGGGAGCTGTTTTTT.

This clonotype was picked up many times. The rearrangement links TRBV14 to TRBJ2-7, with 8 positions matching TRBD1. V trimming: 3 bases; J trimming: 2 bases; junction bases outside the gene matches: 6. There are 15 residues in the CDR3. Germline V gene lookup returns CDR1 SGHDN and CDR2 FVKESK. The CDR3 coding sequence is TGTGCCAGCAGCCACGGGGGACAGGTACCCTACGAGCAGTACTTC. Encoded protein: CASSHGGQVPYEQYF.

The sample holds a few counts of this clonotype. The chain has TRBV5-5 and TRBJ2-3, with 8 bases fitting TRBD1. CDR3 length equals 15 residues. V shed 7 bases and J 1 base; nucleotides not matched to a gene: 8. Per the germline V gene, CDR1 is SGHKS and CDR2 is YYEKEE (reference sequence). The CDR3 reads CASPGGTGGTDTQYF. Here the CDR3 DNA reads TGTGCCAGCCCCGGAGGGACAGGCGGCACAGATACGCAGTATTTT.

This clonotype appeared many times. This sequence joins TRBV7-3 and TRBJ1-1; maybe TRBD1 (6 bases). CDR1 SGHTA and CDR2 FQGTGA come from the germline V gene. Trimming shortened V by 5 bases and J by 6 bases, and 16 bases separated the two germline ends. The CDR3 is 14 amino acids. CDR3 bases: TGTGCCAGCAGCAGGGACAAATTTAGCCCTGAAGCTTTCTTT. Amino acids: CASSRDKFSPEAFF.

This clonotype was counted ten times or more. The rearrangement joins TRBV5-1 to TRBJ2-7; the D gene is possibly TRBD2 (5 bases). This CDR3 is built from 13 residues. Trimming cost V 4 bases and J 7 bases, with 15 bases left between them. Germline assignment: CDR1 SGHRS and CDR2 YFSETQ. CDR3: CASSLPTRGEQYF. In nucleotides, the CDR3 is TGCGCCAGCAGCCTCCCGACCCGAGGGGAGCAGTACTTC.

V is TRBV11-2 and J is TRBJ2-7, with TRBD1 identical over 9 bases. The CDR3 loop spans 16 amino acids. Germline V gives CDR1 SGHAT, CDR2 FQNNGV. The V and J ends lost 4 bases and 1 base, in that order; junction bases with no gene match: 8. The CDR3 reads CASSSDRDRASYEQYF. As DNA, the CDR3 is TGTGCCAGCAGCTCGGACCGGGACAGGGCTTCCTACGAGCAGTACTTC.

The V call is TRBV28, the J call TRBJ1-1, with 7 bases identical to TRBD1. V dropped 5 bases and J dropped 3; count of bases not matched to a gene: 9. Per germline, CDR1 MDHEN and CDR2 SYDVKM. The CDR3 runs 15 residues. CDR3 nucleotide sequence: TGTGCCAGCAGTACGACAGGGTTTGGGGACACTGAAGCTTTCTTT. It specifies CASSTTGFGDTEAFF.

This clonotype was recorded at least ten times. The chain uses TRBV3-1 and TRBJ2-2; D uncertain. Trimming pared 4 bases from V and 2 bases from J, leaving 5 bases between. The length of the CDR3 is 13 residues. The V gene's germline CDR1 is LGHDT and CDR2 YNNKEL (reference sequence). Here the CDR3 reads CASSRYNTGELFF. DNA for the CDR3: TGTGCCAGCAGCCGGTATAACACCGGGGAGCTGTTTTTT.

This clonotype was detected only a few times. The chain is built from TRBV3-1 and TRBJ1-3, with D uncertain. Per germline, CDR1 LGHDT and CDR2 YNNKEL (reference sequence). V was shortened by 0 bases and J by 2 bases, with 14 bases between the two germline ends. This CDR3 has 17 amino acids. The CDR3 reads CASSQELLKDTGNTIYF. DNA of the CDR3: TGTGCCAGCAGCCAAGAGCTACTCAAGGATACTGGAAACACCATATATTTT.

This clonotype was seen repeatedly, ten times or more. The chain couples TRBV6-1 to TRBJ1-2, with D tentatively TRBD1 (5 bases). With 6 bases removed from V and 6 bases from J, the gap between germline ends came to 23 bases. There are 16 residues in the CDR3. Germline V gene data show CDR1 as MNHNS and CDR2 as SASEGT. The CDR3 here is CASSPSMQGGPDGYTF. The DNA for the CDR3 is TGTGCCAGCAGCCCTTCAATGCAGGGCGGCCCTGATGGCTACACCTTC.

This clonotype was counted many times. The chain is built from TRBV7-8 and TRBJ2-7; tentative D call: TRBD2 (6 bases). This CDR3 spans 12 amino acids. V lost 5 bases, J lost 3 bases, and 8 bases lay in between. The germline gives CDR1 SGHVS, CDR2 FQNEAQ. CDR3 bases: TGTGCCAGCAGCATCGGGAGCTACGAGCAGTACTTC. Protein sequence: CASSIGSYEQYF.

Comments on this clonotype: A read error is possible here, since a much larger clone lies one base away. The chain couples TRBV7-2 to TRBJ2-1; possibly TRBD2 for D (6 bases). The germline gives CDR1 SGHTA, CDR2 FQGNSA. The CDR3 is 15 amino acids. DNA of the CDR3: TGTGCCAGCAGCTTACTCGGGGGTCTCTACAATGAGCAGCTCTTC. It yields the protein CASSLLGGLYNEQLF.

The J gene is TRBJ1-6, the V gene TRBV5-1, with TRBD1 matching 8 bases. V shed 3 bases and J 5 bases; nucleotides not matched to a gene: 13. Germline lookup yields CDR1 SGHRS and CDR2 YFSETQ. This CDR3 contains 18 residues. The CDR3 region is CASSSKTWTGINNSPLHF. CDR3 bases: TGCGCCAGCAGCTCTAAAACTTGGACAGGGATAAATAATTCACCCCTCCACTTT.

This clonotype was detected ten times or more. The chain couples TRBV20-1 to TRBJ2-3, with D tentatively TRBD1 (6 bases). Germline CDR1 and CDR2: DFQATT and SNEGSKA (reference sequence). The CDR3 sequence is 15 residues long. The V end lost 7 bases, the J end lost 1 base, and 18 bases lay between the germline ends. CDR3 DNA: TGCAGTGTTAGGCAGGGGTTCATAGGCACAGATACGCAGTATTTT. Protein sequence: CSVRQGFIGTDTQYF.

This clonotype appeared many times. The chain joins TRBV2 to TRBJ1-6; weak D call: TRBD1 (5 bases). The germline V and J ends were trimmed by 8 bases and 6 bases, with 17 bases remaining between them. From germline, CDR1 is SNHLY and CDR2 FYNNEI. This CDR3 has 15 amino acids. CDR3 residues: CASEDTPPPNSPLHF. The CDR3 DNA reads TGTGCCAGCGAGGACACCCCACCCCCTAATTCACCCCTCCACTTT.

The V gene is TRBV12-3 or TRBV12-4, the J gene TRBJ2-4; TRBD1 matches at 7 bases. This CDR3 has 16 residues. Unmatched junction bases numbered 7, after V lost 4 bases and J lost 1 base. The CDR3 loop is CASSSNRGWAKNIQYF. Written as DNA, the CDR3 is TGTGCCAGCAGTTCTAACAGGGGTTGGGCCAAAAACATTCAGTACTTC.

This chain connects TRBV28 to TRBJ2-5; 8 bases match TRBD2. Germline V gene sequence: CDR1 MDHEN, CDR2 SYDVKM. V dropped 6 bases and J dropped 4; count of bases not matched to a gene: 10. This CDR3 contains 15 residues. The CDR3 nucleotides read TGTGCCAGCAGACCGGGGGGGGGGATTGGAGAGACCCAGTACTTC. Translation gives CASRPGGGIGETQYF. Full variable domain (outside the CDR3, taken from reference TRBV28 and TRBJ2-5): DVKVTQSSRYLVKRTGEKVFLECVQDMDHENMFWYRQDPGLGLRLIYFSYDVKMKEKGDIPEGYSVSREKKERFSLILESASTNQTSMYLCASRPGGGIGETQYFGPGTRLLVL.

At least ten counts were recorded for this clonotype. The gene calls are TRBV6-1 and TRBJ2-3; TRBD1 matches at 7 bases. Germline V lookup: CDR1 MNHNS, CDR2 SASEGT. The CDR3 extends over 14 amino acids. V lost 5 bases to trimming and J lost 6 bases; unmatched junction nucleotides: 8. In DNA form, the CDR3 reads TGTGCCAGCAGTTCTTTGACAGGGTGGGATACGCAGTATTTT. This gives the protein CASSSLTGWDTQYF.

This clonotype showed up many times. The chain links TRBV2 to TRBJ1-2, with 8 bases that match TRBD1. Germline V gene sequence: CDR1 SNHLY, CDR2 FYNNEI. Losses at the gene ends were 11 bases for V and 6 bases for J; bases not matched to a gene: 11. CDR3 length: 13 amino acids. CDR3 protein: CALKDRGFDGYTF. As DNA, the CDR3 is TGTGCCTTAAAAGACAGGGGCTTTGATGGCTACACCTTC.

This clonotype was observed at least ten times. The chain carries TRBV12-3 or TRBV12-4 and TRBJ2-2; TRBD2 aligns across 10 bases. CDR3 size: 16 residues. The V segment lost 2 bases and the J segment 3 bases; nucleotides outside the gene matches: 3. The CDR3 sequence is CASSLRSGGDTGELFF. As DNA, the CDR3 is TGTGCCAGCAGTTTAAGAAGCGGGGGGGACACCGGGGAGCTGTTTTTT.

This clonotype was seen only once. The V and J genes are TRBV9 and TRBJ1-5, with D unclear. Germline V lookup: CDR1 SGDLS, CDR2 YYNGEE. CDR3 size: 15 residues. The ends were cut back, 4 bases at V and 4 bases at J, with 15 bases in the middle. CDR3 bases: TGTGCCAGCAGCAATCCCGTGGAGCCAAATCAGCCCCAGCATTTT. Its protein product is CASSNPVEPNQPQHF.

This clonotype was observed many times. The V call is TRBV7-9, the J call TRBJ1-1, with D maybe TRBD1 (5 bases). The CDR3 contains 16 residues. CDR1 and CDR2 (germline): SEHNR, FQNEAQ (reference sequence). Between the trimmed V and J ends, which lost 0 bases and 3 bases, there was a span of 14 bases. The CDR3 loop is CASSLAAGSSDTEAFF. The CDR3, as DNA: TGTGCCAGCAGCTTAGCCGCAGGGAGTTCGGACACTGAAGCTTTCTTT.

The chain carries TRBV24-1 and TRBJ1-1; no definite D call. V dropped 0 bases and J dropped 5 bases, with 6 bases sitting between them. Germline V gene data show CDR1 as KGHDR and CDR2 as SFDVKD. This CDR3 spans 13 amino acids. The CDR3 reads CATSDLAGTEAFF. CDR3 DNA: TGTGCCACCAGTGATTTGGCGGGTACTGAAGCTTTCTTT.

With respect to this clonotype: A much larger clone is a single base away; this may be a read error. CDR3 region: CAGLPGQLSNQPQHF. Written as DNA, the CDR3 is TGTGCCGGCCTACCGGGACAGCTTAGCAATCAGCCCCAGCATTTT. The V gene is TRBV6-1, the J gene TRBJ1-5, with TRBD1 matching over 7 bases. The CDR3 runs to 15 residues. The trim removed 11 bases at V and 0 bases at J, leaving 10 bases unmatched. Per germline, CDR1 MNHNS and CDR2 SASEGT.

This clonotype was picked up many times. This chain connects TRBV5-1 to TRBJ2-6; D remains unclear. The CDR3 runs 15 residues. The V end lost 0 bases, the J end lost 0 bases, and 4 bases lay between the germline ends. The germline CDR1 and CDR2 sequences are SGHRS and YFSETQ. CDR3 in DNA: TGCGCCAGCAGCTTGGGCAACTCTGGGGCCAACGTCCTGACTTTC. It codes for CASSLGNSGANVLTF.

The V gene is TRBV20-1, the J gene TRBJ1-2; TRBD1 matches 10 bases. The V gene's germline CDR1 is DFQATT and CDR2 SNEGSKA (reference sequence). With V trimmed by 6 bases and J by 6 bases, 10 bases remained unmatched. The CDR3 is 14 amino acids. As DNA, the CDR3 is TGCAGTGCCAGCCCGCGCGGACAGGGGGATGGCTACACCTTC. Translating it yields CSASPRGQGDGYTF.